The 23 T cell receptor beta chains below all came from one sample that was sequenced in a study of T cell clonotyping in hematopoietic cell transplantation. Only in-frame clones appear in the TCRdb table, and some are missing; sequencing was by immunoSEQ multiplex PCR. This sample yields about 16,000 clones, of which approximately 85% are seen a single time; approximately 4% belongs to the top ten. Sequenced material: peripheral blood mononuclear cells. These receptor sequences come from a woman in her thirties or forties in good health. Some clones in this sample may be carry-over from other donors' samples.

The chain employs TRBV5-5 and TRBJ1-2; D perhaps matches TRBD1 (5 bases). CDR3 length: 15 amino acids. Germline V CDR1 and CDR2: SGHKS, YYEKEE (reference sequence). V lost 3 bases and J lost 2, with 14 bases in between. CDR3 DNA: TGTGCCAGCAGCTCTGATCGACGACAGAACTATGGCTACACCTTC. This sequence encodes CASSSDRRQNYGYTF.

The chain carries TRBV30 and TRBJ2-1, with 9 positions matching TRBD2. With 5 bases clipped from V and 7 bases from J, the junction kept 3 bases outside the gene matches. CDR1 is GTSNPN and CDR2 is SVGIG in the germline V gene (reference sequence). The CDR3 consists of 12 residues. The CDR3, as DNA: TGTGCCTGGGCGGGACTAGCTAATGAGCAGTTCTTC. This codes for CAWAGLANEQFF.

This clone has only one observation. The rearrangement uses TRBV9 and TRBJ2-1; 7 bases are shared with TRBD2. Germline CDR1 and CDR2: SGDLS and YYNGEE. The V gene end was trimmed by 3 bases and the J gene end by 6 bases; junction bases not matched to a gene: 9. The CDR3 is 15 amino acids. CDR3 region: CASSEAGTGFNEQFF. The CDR3 bases are TGTGCCAGCAGCGAAGCGGGGACCGGTTTCAATGAGCAGTTCTTC.

The chain carries TRBV14 and TRBJ2-5, with a weak D call TRBD1 (5 bases). The germline CDR1 and CDR2 sequences are SGHDN and FVKESK. Trimming stripped 2 bases from V and 1 base from J, with 11 bases between. This CDR3 has 15 residues. The CDR3 bases are TGTGCCAGCAGCCAACAGGGAATTCCCCAAGAGACCCAGTACTTC. Translation gives CASSQQGIPQETQYF.

The chain combines TRBV27 with TRBJ1-5, with D perhaps TRBD1 (6 bases). Trimming shortened V by 5 bases and J by 6 bases, and 14 bases separated the two germline ends. Germline V CDR1 and CDR2: MNHEY, SMNVEV (reference sequence). The CDR3 consists of 14 residues. The DNA of the CDR3 is TGTGCCAGCAGTCTAGAGGGGGGGGTTCAGCCCCAGCATTTT. It specifies CASSLEGGVQPQHF.

Concerning this clone: A read error may account for a junction end that differs from germline. The chain uses TRBV30 and TRBJ1-5, with D maybe TRBD1 (6 bases). Germline loops: CDR1 GTSNPN, CDR2 SVGIG (reference sequence). CDR3 size: 13 residues. CDR3 coding DNA: TGCGCCTGGGAGCAGGGGATGGAACAGCCCCGGCATTTT. This gives the protein CAWEQGMEQPRHF.

This clone was observed a handful of times. The chain joins TRBV27 to TRBJ2-7; 14 positions match TRBD2. With V trimmed by 4 bases and J by 4 bases, 6 bases remained unmatched. Germline CDR1 MNHEY, CDR2 SMNVEV (reference sequence). CDR3 length: 16 amino acids. CDR3 coding DNA: TGTGCCAGCAGTTCCGCCGGGACTAGCGGGAGATACGAGCAGTACTTC. Amino acids: CASSSAGTSGRYEQYF.

The chain employs TRBV10-3 and TRBJ1-1; D perhaps matches TRBD1 (5 bases). The CDR3 runs 13 residues. With 4 bases removed from V and 8 bases from J, the gap between germline ends came to 14 bases. Germline loops: CDR1 ENHRY, CDR2 SYGVKD. The CDR3 sequence is CAISGVGAVEAFF. The CDR3 DNA follows: TGTGCCATCAGTGGGGTCGGGGCGGTGGAAGCTTTCTTT.

This clone showed up just once. Here the CDR3 DNA reads TGTGCCAGTATTCGGCAAGAGACCCAGTACTTC. As protein: CASIRQETQYF. V and J are TRBV2 and TRBJ2-5; D unclear. Germline V gene data show CDR1 as SNHLY and CDR2 as FYNNEI. V was shortened by 9 bases and J by 2 bases, with 7 bases between the two germline ends. The CDR3 runs to 11 residues.

The chain links TRBV5-1 to TRBJ1-1; 7 positions agree with TRBD1. With V trimmed by 4 bases and J by 1 base, 4 bases remained unmatched. This CDR3 region has 14 residues. The germline V gene has CDR1 SGHRS and CDR2 YFSETQ. DNA of the CDR3: TGCGCCAGCAGCCGACGACAGGGGAACACTGAAGCTTTCTTT. It translates to CASSRRQGNTEAFF.

This clone was detected only once. CDR3 in amino acids: CASSHISGYEQYF. Here the CDR3 DNA reads TGTGCCAGCAGCCACATCTCAGGGTACGAGCAGTACTTC. V usage is TRBV7-2 and J usage is TRBJ2-7; possibly TRBD1 for D (5 bases). The germline V gene encodes CDR1 SGHTA and CDR2 FQGNSA. V was shortened by 5 bases and J by 4 bases, with 12 bases between the two germline ends. The CDR3 runs 13 residues.

The chain is built from TRBV4-3 and TRBJ2-2; D gene unclear. Germline-derived CDR1 and CDR2 are LGHNA and YSLEER. The CDR3 runs to 12 residues. V was clipped by 6 bases and J by 5 bases, with 7 bases between them. The DNA for the CDR3 is TGCGCCAGCAGTTTAGGGACCGGGGAGCTGTTTTTT. It yields the protein CASSLGTGELFF.

V and J are TRBV19 and TRBJ1-2; the D gene is possibly TRBD1 (5 bases). Germline lookup yields CDR1 LNHDA and CDR2 SQIVND (reference sequence). Trimming took 6 bases from V and 4 from J, leaving 12 bases between them. This CDR3 has 13 amino acids. The CDR3 loop reads CASSPGTIYGYTF. The CDR3 DNA is TGTGCCAGTAGCCCGGGGACGATCTATGGCTACACCTTC.

This chain joins TRBV5-1 and TRBJ2-3; 9 nucleotides line up with TRBD1. CDR3 length: 15 residues. With V trimmed by 3 bases and J by 6 bases, 8 bases remained unmatched. CDR1 SGHRS and CDR2 YFSETQ come from the germline V gene. CDR3: CASSSRQGGFDTQYF. CDR3 DNA: TGCGCCAGCAGCTCCCGACAGGGGGGGTTTGATACGCAGTATTTT.

The chain employs TRBV6-5 and TRBJ1-1; no clear D. CDR3 length: 13 residues. Germline CDR1 is MNHEY and CDR2 is SVGAGI. Between the trimmed V and J ends, which lost 6 bases and 7 bases, there was a span of 15 bases. Here the CDR3 DNA reads TGTGCCAGCAGGTCTGTGACACAGAATGAAGCTTTCTTT. It yields the protein CASRSVTQNEAFF.

The rearrangement links TRBV4-2 to TRBJ1-2; D remains ambiguous. Trimming took off 0 bases at V and 2 bases at J, with 10 bases between the two ends. The germline CDR1 and CDR2 sequences are LGHNA and YNFKEQ. CDR3 length: 15 amino acids. The CDR3: CASSQDLTGNYGYTF. CDR3 sequence (DNA): TGTGCCAGCAGCCAAGATCTTACGGGGAACTATGGCTACACCTTC.

The chain employs TRBV4-2 and TRBJ2-5; no firm D call. V lost 3 bases and J 4 bases, leaving 12 bases between the germline ends. CDR1 LGHNA and CDR2 YNFKEQ come from the germline V gene. The CDR3 is made up of 14 amino acids. The CDR3 protein is CASSHDKKGETQYF. CDR3 coding DNA: TGTGCCAGCAGCCATGACAAAAAAGGAGAGACCCAGTACTTC.

The J gene is TRBJ2-4, the V gene TRBV2; D assignment may be TRBD1 or TRBD2 (5 bases each). CDR3 size: 13 residues. V shed 9 bases and J shed 7 bases, with 16 bases lying between them. The germline CDR1 and CDR2 sequences are SNHLY and FYNNEI. The CDR3 loop is CARPERDENIQYF. The CDR3 region has the DNA TGTGCCAGACCCGAAAGGGACGAGAACATTCAGTACTTC.

This clone has just one count. The chain has TRBV28 and TRBJ1-2, with TRBD1 as a possible D gene (6 bases). Trimming pared 6 bases from V and 5 bases from J, leaving 16 bases between. The CDR3 has 14 residues. Germline CDR1 MDHEN, CDR2 SYDVKM. The CDR3 spells CASSRGSRGYGYTF. In DNA form, the CDR3 reads TGTGCCAGCAGCCGGGGGAGCAGGGGATATGGCTACACCTTC.

V usage is TRBV23-1 and J usage is TRBJ2-5; TRBD1 aligns across 8 bases. TRBV23-1 is reported as an ORF; its role is uncertain. Trimming removed 4 bases from V and 5 bases from J; junction bases left unmatched: 12. This CDR3 region has 16 residues. The CDR3 here is CASSRRTGWNSETQYF. The CDR3 DNA reads TGCGCCAGCAGTCGCCGGACAGGGTGGAATTCGGAGACCCAGTACTTC.

This sequence joins TRBV11-2 and TRBJ2-1, with 8 nucleotides matching TRBD1. V was clipped by 5 bases and J by 3 bases; unmatched bases: 6. CDR1 SGHAT and CDR2 FQNNGV come from the germline V gene. The CDR3 is 15 amino acids. The CDR3 sequence: CASSDRDRFYNEQFF. CDR3 coding DNA: TGTGCCAGCAGCGATCGGGACAGGTTCTACAATGAGCAGTTCTTC. Full variable domain (rest looked up from reference TRBV11-2 and TRBJ2-1): EAGVAQSPRYKIIEKRQSVAFWCNPISGHATLYWYQQILGQGPKLLIQFQNNGVVDDSQLPKDRFSAERLKGVDSTLKIQPAKLEDSAVYLCASSDRDRFYNEQFFGPGTRLTVL.

The J gene is TRBJ2-7, the V gene TRBV11-2; D perhaps matches TRBD1 (5 bases). Looked up from germline, CDR1 is SGHAT and CDR2 is FQNNGV. CDR3 length equals 12 residues. With 1 base removed from V and 5 bases from J, the gap between germline ends came to 6 bases. CDR3 DNA sequence: TGTGCCAGCAGCTTAGGGGGCCACGAGCAGTACTTC. It codes for CASSLGGHEQYF.

The rearrangement joins TRBV7-9 to TRBJ1-4, with D uncertain. Germline CDR1 SEHNR, CDR2 FQNEAQ (reference sequence). V shed 8 bases and J shed 0 bases, with 10 bases lying between them. This CDR3 is 14 amino acids long. The CDR3: CASLQAATNEKLFF. CDR3 coding DNA: TGTGCCAGCCTTCAAGCAGCAACTAATGAAAAACTGTTTTTT.